The 16 T cell receptor beta chains below were found in one sample sequenced in a study of early T cells in non-severe SARS-CoV-2 infection (dated by TCRdb to the early 2020s). Libraries were made using 5' RACE. Sequencing instrument: NextSeq 500. In-frame beta chains were kept once TCRdb had trimmed the public reads at Q25 with fastp and called clones with MiXCR. Each entry merges the rows of one CDR3 protein and shows their most common DNA and genes. Present in this sample are approximately 68,000 distinct CDR3 sequences, roughly 9.1% of which were seen just once. The ten largest clones take up roughly 7.5% of the sample. This sample comprised whole blood, obtained at baseline. The receptors were gathered from an adult who was a healthcare worker with PCR-confirmed SARS-CoV-2 infection or an uninfected control (not recorded which).

The chain combines TRBV29-1 with TRBJ2-6, with D perhaps TRBD2 (5 bases). Germline lookup yields CDR1 SQVTM and CDR2 ANQGSEA. The CDR3 has 14 amino acids. Trimming left V 6 bases short and J 2 bases short, with 11 bases between. CDR3 in amino acids: CSVSFGAGANVLTF. The CDR3 DNA sequence: TGCAGCGTCTCTTTCGGGGCTGGGGCCAACGTCCTGACTTTC.

The chain combines TRBV7-2 with TRBJ2-7, with 8 bases aligning to TRBD2. The trim removed 5 bases at V and 5 bases at J, leaving 8 bases unmatched. The length of the CDR3 is 14 residues. The germline V gene has CDR1 SGHTA and CDR2 FQGNSA. DNA of the CDR3: TGTGCCAGCAGCCCTGGACTAGCTCAAAACGAGCAGTACTTC. It translates to CASSPGLAQNEQYF. Based on the CDR3 plus reference TRBV7-2 and TRBJ2-7, the full variable domain is GAGVSQSPSNKVTEKGKDVELRCDPISGHTALYWYRQSLGQGLEFLIYFQGNSAPDKSGLPSDRFSAERTGGSVSTLTIQRTQQEDSAVYLCASSPGLAQNEQYFGPGTRLTVT.

This clonotype occurred once. The chain has TRBV11-2 and TRBJ2-3; D gene unclear. Per the germline V gene, CDR1 is SGHAT and CDR2 is FQNNGV. The CDR3 is 14 residues long. The ends were cut back, 1 base at V and 2 bases at J, with 7 bases in the middle. CDR3 coding DNA: TGTGCCAGCAGCTTAGTTCGCATCACAGATACGCAGTATTTT. Amino acid sequence: CASSLVRITDTQYF.

This clonotype appeared a single time. The rearrangement uses TRBV30 and TRBJ1-3, with D perhaps TRBD1 (6 bases). CDR1 and CDR2 (germline): GTSNPN, SVGIG (reference sequence). V was cut by 4 bases and J by 2 bases, with 18 bases left in between. The CDR3 totals 16 residues. CDR3: CAWKFPGDGAGNTIYF. As DNA, the CDR3 is TGTGCCTGGAAGTTTCCAGGGGACGGGGCTGGAAACACCATATATTTT.

There are a few counts of this clonotype. V is TRBV9 and J is TRBJ1-3; 8 bases align to TRBD1. CDR1 is SGDLS and CDR2 is YYNGEE in the germline V gene. This CDR3 has 18 residues. Losses at the gene ends were 3 bases for V and 8 bases for J; bases not matched to a gene: 19. The CDR3: CASSGRQGPYSLEDTIYF. In DNA, the CDR3 is TGTGCCAGCAGCGGACGACAGGGGCCCTATTCTCTGGAAGACACCATATATTTT.

This clonotype was counted a few times. This sequence joins TRBV29-1 and TRBJ2-7; D not certain. Looked up from germline, CDR1 is SQVTM and CDR2 is ANQGSEA. The V gene lost 4 bases and the J gene lost 5 bases, with 6 bases spanning the gap. The CDR3 totals 10 residues. The CDR3 here is CSVVQDEQYF. CDR3 sequence (DNA): TGCAGCGTTGTCCAGGACGAGCAGTACTTC.

This clonotype has at least ten counts. The chain employs TRBV11-2 and TRBJ2-1; 10 bases line up with TRBD2. Germline trimming cut 5 bases from V and 7 bases from J; bases unmatched to any gene: 8. The germline CDR1 and CDR2 sequences are SGHAT and FQNNGV. The CDR3 is 15 residues long. CDR3 DNA sequence: TGTGCCAGCAGCCCATCGCCGACTAGCGGGAATGAGCAGTTCTTC. It specifies CASSPSPTSGNEQFF.

This clonotype was seen at least ten times. The chain combines TRBV6-4 with TRBJ2-1; TRBD2 matches 7 bases. Germline CDR1 reads MRHNA; CDR2 reads SNTAGT. Trimming took 6 bases from V and 10 from J; bases not matched to a gene: 3. There are 11 residues in the CDR3. The CDR3 region has the DNA TGTGCCAGCAGCCAAGCGGGGGAGCAGTTCTTC. This sequence encodes CASSQAGEQFF.

This clonotype was observed many times. The J gene is TRBJ2-2, the V gene TRBV7-2; 9 bases map to TRBD1. The germline gives CDR1 SGHTA, CDR2 FQGNSA. V gave up 1 base and J gave up 7 bases; unmatched junction bases: 4. This CDR3 is 15 amino acids long. CDR3 sequence reads: CASSLGDRASGELFF. CDR3 nucleotides: TGTGCCAGCAGCTTAGGGGACAGGGCGAGCGGGGAGCTGTTTTTT. Drawing the rest from reference TRBV7-2 and TRBJ2-2, the complete variable domain is GAGVSQSPSNKVTEKGKDVELRCDPISGHTALYWYRQSLGQGLEFLIYFQGNSAPDKSGLPSDRFSAERTGGSVSTLTIQRTQQEDSAVYLCASSLGDRASGELFFGEGSRLTVL.

The J gene is TRBJ1-1, the V gene TRBV5-1, with TRBD1 matching over 9 bases. V shed 4 bases and J 4 bases; nucleotides not matched to a gene: 20. This CDR3 contains 19 residues. Per the germline V gene, CDR1 is SGHRS and CDR2 is YFSETQ. Here the CDR3 reads CASSPGHYTGGQGSTEAFF. In DNA form, the CDR3 reads TGCGCCAGCAGCCCAGGACATTACACAGGGGGCCAGGGTAGCACTGAAGCTTTCTTT.

This clonotype turned up a few times. This sequence joins TRBV27 and TRBJ1-4; tentative D call: TRBD1 (5 bases). Between the trimmed V and J ends, which lost 2 bases and 5 bases, there was a span of 9 bases. Looked up from germline, CDR1 is MNHEY and CDR2 is SMNVEV (reference sequence). The CDR3 has 14 residues. CDR3 sequence (DNA): TGTGCCAGCAGTTTACATGGGGGGAATGAAAAACTGTTTTTT. Translation gives CASSLHGGNEKLFF.

The chain recombines TRBV30 with TRBJ1-2, with D uncertain. V was trimmed by 0 bases and J by 3 bases, leaving 8 bases between them. The CDR3 is 13 amino acids. Germline CDR1 and CDR2: GTSNPN and SVGIG (reference sequence). The CDR3 here is CAWSVREDYGYTF. The CDR3 DNA follows: TGTGCCTGGAGTGTACGTGAGGACTATGGCTACACCTTC.

There are a few counts of this clonotype. The rearrangement uses TRBV28 and TRBJ1-5; 8 nucleotides match TRBD1. Per germline, CDR1 MDHEN and CDR2 SYDVKM. Losses at the gene ends were 2 bases for V and 1 base for J; bases not matched to a gene: 10. The CDR3 contains 18 residues. This chain's CDR3 is CASSLQGARWGSNQPQHF. CDR3 sequence (DNA): TGTGCCAGCAGTTTACAGGGGGCGCGATGGGGAAGCAATCAGCCCCAGCATTTT.

This clonotype was recorded a few times. The chain links TRBV7-2 to TRBJ2-3, with 10 bases aligning to TRBD2. The V gene's germline CDR1 is SGHTA and CDR2 FQGNSA. Unmatched junction bases numbered 6, after V lost 2 bases and J lost 4 bases. This CDR3 is built from 16 residues. CDR3 coding DNA: TGTGCCAGCAGCTTAATACAGCGGGGGGGCGCAGATACGCAGTATTTT. It is translated as CASSLIQRGGADTQYF.

This clonotype was counted between two and nine times. The CDR3 sequence is CASSLESLAGADTQYF. In DNA form, the CDR3 reads TGCGCCAGCAGCTTGGAAAGCCTAGCGGGGGCAGATACGCAGTATTTT. The chain employs TRBV5-1 and TRBJ2-3; 10 bases are shared with TRBD2. J was trimmed by 4 bases and V by 0 bases; bases with no gene match: 5. CDR1 SGHRS and CDR2 YFSETQ come from the germline V gene. CDR3 size: 16 residues.

This clonotype was seen repeatedly, ten times or more. The gene calls are TRBV21-1 and TRBJ1-4; the table's D call of TRBD1 was not tested on the DNA. TRBV21-1 represents a pseudogene. This CDR3 comprises 15 residues. For the CDR3, the DNA is TGTGCCAGCAGCATATGGACAGGGGTTGGGGAAAAACTGTTTTTT. Its protein product is CASSIWTGVGEKLFF.